What follows are 14 T cell receptor beta chains derived from one specimen sequenced in a study of cytomegalovirus exposure and HLA in healthy donors. In the PCR, 60 Vbeta and 13 Jbeta primers were used. Profiled with immunoSEQ multiplex PCR; TCRdb holds only in-frame clones, not every one. The repertoire holds around 200,000 clones, roughly four fifths seen once, with 1.5% to 2% in the top ten. The sequenced material came from PBMCs. Receptors originate from a man aged 50 or older in good health and CMV-seronegative.

The V and J genes are TRBV9 and TRBJ1-1; 7 nucleotides agree with TRBD1. The CDR3 length is 15 residues. CDR1 is SGDLS, CDR2 YYNGEE, per germline. Losses at the gene ends were 0 bases for V and 0 bases for J; bases not matched to a gene: 2. The CDR3 sequence is CASSVVGQMNTEAFF. CDR3 coding DNA: TGTGCCAGCAGCGTAGTGGGACAGATGAACACTGAAGCTTTCTTT.

There are a few counts of this clone. The chain links TRBV6-5 to TRBJ1-4; D ambiguous. Germline CDR1 and CDR2: MNHEY and SVGAGI. V lost 6 bases and J 0 bases, leaving 8 bases between the germline ends. This CDR3 spans 14 amino acids. The CDR3 loop is CASRAPATNEKLFF. The CDR3 DNA sequence: TGTGCCAGCAGAGCACCTGCAACTAATGAAAAACTGTTTTTT.

This chain uses TRBV30 with TRBJ2-5; D is undetermined. V was cut by 1 base and J by 7 bases, with 7 bases left in between. There are 11 residues in the CDR3. Germline CDR1 GTSNPN, CDR2 SVGIG (reference sequence). In DNA, the CDR3 is TGTGCCTGGAGTGCCCGGGTGACCCAGTACTTC. Protein product: CAWSARVTQYF.

The genes are TRBV7-2 and TRBJ2-2; D gene uncertain. Germline V CDR1 and CDR2: SGHTA, FQGNSA. V lost 3 bases and J 4 bases, leaving 15 bases between the germline ends. The CDR3 consists of 16 residues. The CDR3 DNA reads TGTGCCAGCAGCTTGTTTGAGCGTACTTCCACCGGGGAGCTGTTTTTT. Its protein product is CASSLFERTSTGELFF.

The chain combines TRBV5-6 with TRBJ1-4; TRBD1 might be the D (6 bases). The CDR3 has 14 amino acids. Germline V gene sequence: CDR1 SGHDT, CDR2 YYEEEE. Trimming took off 3 bases at V and 7 bases at J, with 13 bases between the two ends. The CDR3 nucleotides are TGTGCCAGCAGCTCTCGGCGAGGGGGTGAAAAACTGTTTTTT. Protein product: CASSSRRGGEKLFF.

CDR3 DNA: TGCAGCGTTGATCGCGGACTAGCGGGAGTTGAGACCCAGTACTTC. It encodes CSVDRGLAGVETQYF. The chain has TRBV29-1 and TRBJ2-5, with TRBD2 matching 13 bases. The CDR3 sequence is 15 residues long. J was trimmed by 5 bases and V by 3 bases; bases with no gene match: 6. In germline, CDR1 is SQVTM, CDR2 ANQGSEA.

About this clone: One junction end disagrees with the germline gene, perhaps due to a read error. The V and J genes are TRBV28 and TRBJ2-5, with 7 positions matching TRBD1. CDR3 length: 12 residues. Germline CDR1 is MDHEN and CDR2 is SYDVKM. CDR3 nucleotide sequence: TGTGCCAGCAGTTTGGGGAGAGGACAGGCTGACTTC. Its protein is CASSLGRGQADF. The variable domain in full, with the rest retrieved from reference TRBV28 and TRBJ2-5, is DVKVTQSSRYLVKRTGEKVFLECVQDMDHENMFWYRQDPGLGLRLIYFSYDVKMKEKGDIPEGYSVSREKKERFSLILESASTNQTSMYLCASSLGRGQADFGPGTRLLVL.

The genes are TRBV19 and TRBJ2-7; 7 bases are a match to TRBD1. The V and J ends lost 6 bases and 0 bases, in that order; junction bases with no gene match: 5. Germline V lookup: CDR1 LNHDA, CDR2 SQIVND (reference sequence). The CDR3 spans 14 residues. The CDR3 spells CASSMTGSSYEQYF. The CDR3 region has the DNA TGTGCCAGTAGCATGACAGGGAGCTCCTACGAGCAGTACTTC.

This rearrangement joins TRBV4-2 to TRBJ2-7; 10 nucleotides match TRBD2. The CDR3 is made up of 16 amino acids. The trim removed 4 bases at V and 0 bases at J, leaving 6 bases unmatched. Looked up from germline, CDR1 is LGHNA and CDR2 is YNFKEQ. CDR3 sequence: CASSLRTSGRSYEQYF. The DNA of the CDR3 is TGTGCCAGCAGCCTCCGGACTAGCGGACGCTCCTACGAGCAGTACTTC.

The CDR3 nucleotides are TGTGCCAGCAGCTTAGCGAGGTCTGGCACAGATACGCAGTATTTT. Translating gives CASSLARSGTDTQYF. This chain links TRBV7-2 with TRBJ2-3; D is unresolved. There are 15 residues in the CDR3. The V gene lost 0 bases and the J gene lost 1 base, with 8 bases spanning the gap. Germline V gene data show CDR1 as SGHTA and CDR2 as FQGNSA.

V and J are TRBV6-5 and TRBJ2-6, with D perhaps TRBD2 (6 bases). The CDR3 extends over 15 amino acids. V was shortened by 6 bases and J by 1 base, with 10 bases between the two germline ends. Germline CDR1 and CDR2: MNHEY and SVGAGI. In DNA, the CDR3 is TGTGCCAGCAGGTATGGAGGGTCTGGGGCCAACGTCCTGACTTTC. Its translation: CASRYGGSGANVLTF.

This clone appeared once. DNA of the CDR3: TGCGCCAGCAGCTTGGTACTAGCGGGGACCCTTATTAGCACAGATACGCAGTATTTT. Translating gives CASSLVLAGTLISTDTQYF. The chain couples TRBV5-1 to TRBJ2-3; 10 bases fit TRBD2. Germline trimming cut 0 bases from V and 0 bases from J; bases unmatched to any gene: 10. From germline, CDR1 is SGHRS and CDR2 YFSETQ. This CDR3 has 19 residues.

The chain combines TRBV5-1 with TRBJ2-2; D is possibly TRBD1 (6 bases). The germline V gene has CDR1 SGHRS and CDR2 YFSETQ. There are 15 residues in the CDR3. Trimming removed 4 bases at V and 4 bases at J, with 14 bases between. In DNA, the CDR3 is TGCGCCAGCAGCCCACAGGGAATAAGCACCGGGGAGCTGTTTTTT. Translated, it gives CASSPQGISTGELFF.

The chain joins TRBV11-1 to TRBJ2-3; maybe TRBD2 (7 bases). The germline CDR1 and CDR2 sequences are SGHAT and FQDESV (reference sequence). The CDR3 consists of 14 residues. V shed 5 bases and J shed 5 bases, with 14 bases lying between them. For the CDR3, the DNA is TGTGCCAGCAGCGGCGGGGGCTGGGAAGATACGCAGTATTTT. It encodes CASSGGGWEDTQYF.